This T cell receptor beta chain was sequenced for a study of control samples from healthy donors and cancer patients. The CDR3 extends over 12 amino acids. Trimming removed 5 bases at V and 4 bases at J, with 6 bases between. The germline V gene has CDR1 SEHNR and CDR2 FQNEAQ (reference sequence). Method: immunoSEQ multiplex PCR; TCRdb's copy keeps in-frame clones and lacks some. The table has about 84,000 clones, around 91% seen once. The receptor's source is a man aged 45 to 65 in good health. Material: blood. This chain joins TRBV7-9 and TRBJ1-5; D unclear. The chain's CDR3 is CASSELNQPQHF. In DNA, the CDR3 is TGTGCCAGCAGCGAGCTAAATCAGCCCCAGCATTTT.